Listed here are 10 T cell receptor beta chains from one sample, sequenced in a study of blood T cell repertoires in COVID-19. Generated by immunoSEQ multiplex PCR, the TCRdb table keeps only in-frame clones and is missing some. The sample records about 48,000 clones, around 86% being singletons. Sequencing was done on a sample of peripheral blood. The receptors were sampled from a woman of 80 years or more with COVID-19, enrolled during active disease.

V and J are TRBV19 and TRBJ1-5; 7 nucleotides match TRBD1. The length of the CDR3 is 15 residues. Germline V gene sequence: CDR1 LNHDA, CDR2 SQIVND (reference sequence). V shed 0 bases, J shed 6 bases, and the junction held 5 bases outside the gene matches. CDR3 loop: CASSIENRGIQPQHF. The CDR3 region has the DNA TGTGCCAGTAGTATAGAGAACAGGGGTATTCAGCCCCAGCATTTT.

This chain connects TRBV3-1 (or the pseudogene TRBV3-2) to TRBJ1-3; D is ambiguous. The V end was cut by 1 base, the J end by 0 bases, with 10 bases between. This CDR3 is 16 amino acids long. The germline V gene encodes CDR1 LGHDT and CDR2 YNNKEL (reference sequence). DNA of the CDR3: TGTGCCAGCAGCCAAGGTCATTCGAGCTCTGGAAACACCATATATTTT. Its translation is CASSQGHSSSGNTIYF.

The rearrangement joins TRBV19 to TRBJ1-5; D call uncertain. Looked up from germline, CDR1 is LNHDA and CDR2 is SQIVND (reference sequence). The V end was cut by 5 bases, the J end by 6 bases, with 14 bases between. The CDR3 spans 14 residues. The CDR3 bases are TGTGCCAGTAGTCCCCAGTCCTGGCTTCAGCCCCAGCATTTT. Protein: CASSPQSWLQPQHF.

This clone was seen a single time. V usage is TRBV7-8 and J usage is TRBJ1-2, with 7 bases matching TRBD1. Trimming cost V 6 bases and J 5 bases; bases outside gene matches: 9. The CDR3 extends over 14 amino acids. The germline V gene has CDR1 SGHVS and CDR2 FQNEAQ. The CDR3 protein is CASSLGGGRYGYTF. CDR3 in DNA: TGTGCCAGCAGTCTAGGAGGGGGCAGATATGGCTACACCTTC.

This rearrangement joins TRBV6-2 or TRBV6-3 to TRBJ2-2; possibly TRBD2 for D (5 bases). The CDR3 contains 13 residues. CDR1 MNHEY and CDR2 SVGEGT come from the germline V gene. Trimming took 2 bases from V and 7 from J, leaving 8 bases between them. The CDR3 reads CASSYDGVGELFF. In DNA, the CDR3 is TGTGCCAGCAGTTACGACGGGGTCGGGGAGCTGTTTTTT.

Only a few counts were recorded for this clone. In DNA, the CDR3 is TGTGCCAGTAGCGGCACGGGACAGGGCTCCTACGAGCAGTACTTC. It translates to CASSGTGQGSYEQYF. The rearrangement uses TRBV19 and TRBJ2-7, with TRBD1 identical over 9 bases. This CDR3 has 15 amino acids. CDR1 and CDR2 (germline): LNHDA, SQIVND (reference sequence). The V segment lost 6 bases and the J segment 0 bases; nucleotides outside the gene matches: 6.

This chain joins TRBV2 and TRBJ1-2; D gene ambiguous. Germline V gene lookup returns CDR1 SNHLY and CDR2 FYNNEI. This CDR3 contains 13 residues. Trimming removed 6 bases from V and 5 bases from J, with 13 bases in between. The CDR3: CASSQAVTYGYTF. The CDR3 DNA reads TGTGCCAGCAGCCAGGCAGTTACTTATGGCTACACCTTC.

This clone was observed a few times. This chain joins TRBV15 and TRBJ2-7; maybe TRBD2 (5 bases). V shed 5 bases and J shed 4 bases, with 9 bases lying between them. Germline V gives CDR1 LNHNV, CDR2 YYDKDF (reference sequence). The CDR3 length is 12 residues. The CDR3 nucleotides are TGTGCCACCAGCGCTAGCCGGTACGAGCAGTACTTC. Amino acids: CATSASRYEQYF. Full variable domain (remainder filled in from reference TRBV15 and TRBJ2-7): DAMVIQNPRYQVTQFGKPVTLSCSQTLNHNVMYWYQQKSSQAPKLLFHYYDKDFNNEADTPDNFQSRRPNTSFCFLDIRSPGLGDTAMYLCATSASRYEQYFGPGTRLTVT.

The V gene is TRBV5-1, the J gene TRBJ2-4, with D uncertain. CDR1 SGHRS and CDR2 YFSETQ come from the germline V gene. CDR3 length equals 15 residues. V was clipped by 0 bases and J by 2 bases, with 9 bases between them. The DNA for the CDR3 is TGCGCCAGCAGCTTGGACTATGGTACCAAAAACATTCAGTACTTC. Its protein product is CASSLDYGTKNIQYF. Full variable domain (remainder filled in from reference TRBV5-1 and TRBJ2-4): KAGVTQTPRYLIKTRGQQVTLSCSPISGHRSVSWYQQTPGQGLQFLFEYFSETQRNKGNFPGRFSGRQFSNSRSEMNVSTLELGDSALYLCASSLDYGTKNIQYFGAGTRLSVL.

The chain combines TRBV4-2 with TRBJ2-3; TRBD2 agrees at 7 bases. Trimming removed 1 base from V and 2 bases from J; junction bases left unmatched: 9. Germline V CDR1 and CDR2: LGHNA, YNFKEQ. The CDR3 is made up of 17 amino acids. CDR3 protein: CASSQGEGRVVTDTQYF. CDR3 nucleotides: TGTGCCAGCAGCCAAGGGGAGGGGCGGGTGGTCACAGATACGCAGTATTTT.